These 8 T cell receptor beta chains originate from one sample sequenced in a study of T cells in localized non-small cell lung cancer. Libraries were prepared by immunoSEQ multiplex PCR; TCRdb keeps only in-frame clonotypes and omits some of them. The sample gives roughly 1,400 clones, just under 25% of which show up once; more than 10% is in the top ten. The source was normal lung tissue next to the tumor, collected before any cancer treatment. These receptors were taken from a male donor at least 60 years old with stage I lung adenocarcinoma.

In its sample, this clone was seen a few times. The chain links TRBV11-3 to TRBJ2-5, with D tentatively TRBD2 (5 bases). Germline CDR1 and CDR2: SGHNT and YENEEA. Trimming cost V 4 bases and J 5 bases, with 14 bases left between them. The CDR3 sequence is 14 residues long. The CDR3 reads CASSSGGPGETQYF. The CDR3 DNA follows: TGTGCCAGCAGCTCCGGAGGACCGGGGGAGACCCAGTACTTC.

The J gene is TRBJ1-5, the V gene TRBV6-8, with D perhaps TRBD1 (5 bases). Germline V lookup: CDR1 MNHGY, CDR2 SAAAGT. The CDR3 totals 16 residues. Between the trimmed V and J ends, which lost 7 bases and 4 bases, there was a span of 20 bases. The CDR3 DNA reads TGTGCCAGCACTTCAGGGCCTCATTCCGCAAATCAGCCCCAGCATTTT. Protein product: CASTSGPHSANQPQHF.

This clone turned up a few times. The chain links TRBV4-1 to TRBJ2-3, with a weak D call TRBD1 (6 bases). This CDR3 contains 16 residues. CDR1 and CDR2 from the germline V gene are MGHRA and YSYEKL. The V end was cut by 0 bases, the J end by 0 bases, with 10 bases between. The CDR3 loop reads CASSQDEGQSTDTQYF. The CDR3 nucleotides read TGCGCCAGCAGCCAAGATGAAGGACAGAGCACAGATACGCAGTATTTT.

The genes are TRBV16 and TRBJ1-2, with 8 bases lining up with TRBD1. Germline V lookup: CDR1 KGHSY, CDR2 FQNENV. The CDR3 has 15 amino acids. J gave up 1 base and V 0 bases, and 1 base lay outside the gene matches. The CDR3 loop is CASSQSTGGNYGYTF. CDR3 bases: TGTGCCAGCAGCCAATCCACAGGGGGTAACTATGGCTACACCTTC. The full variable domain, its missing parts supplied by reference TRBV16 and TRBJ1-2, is GEEVAQTPKHLVRGEGQKAKLYCAPIKGHSYVFWYQQVLKNEFKFLISFQNENVFDETGMPKERFSAKCLPNSPCSLEIQATKLEDSAVYFCASSQSTGGNYGYTFGSGTRLTVV.

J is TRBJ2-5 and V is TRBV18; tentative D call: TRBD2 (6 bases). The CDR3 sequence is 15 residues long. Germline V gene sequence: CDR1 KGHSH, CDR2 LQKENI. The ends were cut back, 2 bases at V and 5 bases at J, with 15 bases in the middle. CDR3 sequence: CASSPVGLARETQYF. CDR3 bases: TGTGCCAGCTCACCAGTCGGGCTAGCGAGGGAGACCCAGTACTTC.

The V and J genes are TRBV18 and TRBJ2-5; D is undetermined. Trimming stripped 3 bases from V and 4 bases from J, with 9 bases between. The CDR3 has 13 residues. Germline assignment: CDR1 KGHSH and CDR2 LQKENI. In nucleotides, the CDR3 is TGTGCCAGCTCACCGGTTGTGGGAGAGACCCAGTACTTC. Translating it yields CASSPVVGETQYF.

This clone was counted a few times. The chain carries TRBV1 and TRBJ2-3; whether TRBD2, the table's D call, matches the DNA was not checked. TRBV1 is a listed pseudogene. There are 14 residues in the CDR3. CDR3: CASSQVGTAYTQYF. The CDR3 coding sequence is TGCGCCAGCAGCCAAGTTGGTACTGCCTATACGCAGTATTTT.

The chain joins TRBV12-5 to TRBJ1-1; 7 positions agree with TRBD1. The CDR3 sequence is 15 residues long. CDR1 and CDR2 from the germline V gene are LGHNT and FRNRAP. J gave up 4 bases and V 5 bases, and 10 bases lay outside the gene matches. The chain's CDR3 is CASGPLLGQVTEAFF. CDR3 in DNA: TGTGCTAGTGGTCCCCTTCTTGGACAGGTCACTGAAGCTTTCTTT.